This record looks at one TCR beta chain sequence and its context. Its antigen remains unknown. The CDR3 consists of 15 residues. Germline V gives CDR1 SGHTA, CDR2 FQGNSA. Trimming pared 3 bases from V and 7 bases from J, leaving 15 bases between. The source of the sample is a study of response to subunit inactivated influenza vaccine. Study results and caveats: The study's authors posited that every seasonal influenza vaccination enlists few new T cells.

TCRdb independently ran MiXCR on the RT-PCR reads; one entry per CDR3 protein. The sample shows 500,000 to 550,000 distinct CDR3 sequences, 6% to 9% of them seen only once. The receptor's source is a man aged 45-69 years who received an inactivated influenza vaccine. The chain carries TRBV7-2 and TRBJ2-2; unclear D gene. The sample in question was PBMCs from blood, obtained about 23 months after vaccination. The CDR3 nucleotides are TGTGCCAGCAGCTTCGGTCCCAGTATGGTCGGGGAGCTGTTTTTT. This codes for CASSFGPSMVGELFF.